Sequencing of this T cell receptor beta chain was carried out in a study of T cells in Graves' hyperthyroidism and ophthalmopathy. Study conclusions and caveats: Ophthalmopathy, as predicted by the model, came a median about seven months after the prediction.

Trimming took 2 bases from V and 5 from J; bases not matched to a gene: 3. The CDR3 has 13 amino acids. Germline V lookup: CDR1 SGHTA, CDR2 FQGTGA. Comments on this clonotype: Its antigen remains unknown.

Authors of the study amplified TCR beta CDR3 regions from RNA transcripts. The study used the HTBI primer set for a first-round RT-PCR of the TCR CDR3. TCRdb called the multiplex PCR reads again in MiXCR, with one record for every CDR3 protein. The sample yields hundreds of thousands of distinct CDR3 sequences, less than 25% seen once. Sequencing used blood. The chain recombines TRBV7-3 with TRBJ2-7, with TRBD2 matching 7 bases. The source of this sequence is a man in his thirties or forties with Graves' ophthalmopathy. CDR3 nucleotide sequence: TGTGCCAGCAGCTTAGGGAGGGAAAACGAGCAGTACTTC. Encoded protein: CASSLGRENEQYF.